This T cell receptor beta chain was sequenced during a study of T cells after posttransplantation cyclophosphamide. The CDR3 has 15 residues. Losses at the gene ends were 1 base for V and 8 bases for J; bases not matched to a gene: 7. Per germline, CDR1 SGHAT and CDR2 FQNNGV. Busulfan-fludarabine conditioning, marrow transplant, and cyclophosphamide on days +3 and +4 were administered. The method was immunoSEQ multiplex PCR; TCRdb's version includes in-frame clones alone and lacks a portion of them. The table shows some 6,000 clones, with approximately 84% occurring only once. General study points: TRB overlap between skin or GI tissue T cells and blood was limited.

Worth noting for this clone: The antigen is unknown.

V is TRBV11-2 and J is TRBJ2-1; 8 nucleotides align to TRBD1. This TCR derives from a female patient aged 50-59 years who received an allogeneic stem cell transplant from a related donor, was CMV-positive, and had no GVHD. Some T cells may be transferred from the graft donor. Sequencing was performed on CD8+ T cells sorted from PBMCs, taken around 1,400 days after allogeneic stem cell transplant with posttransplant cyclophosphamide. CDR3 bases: TGTGCCAGCAGCTTAGGGCAGGGGGCGCTGGATGAGCAGTTCTTC. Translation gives CASSLGQGALDEQFF.